A selection of T cell receptor beta chains follows, all from one sample in a study of T cell responses to AZD1222 COVID-19 vaccine. This table comes from immunoSEQ multiplex PCR, and its TCRdb copy is limited to in-frame clones, with some not included. The sample includes fewer than 110,000 clones, 70% to 90% of them seen just once. The sample consisted of peripheral blood, taken 28 days after the second AZD1222 dose. These receptor sequences come from an adult who received the AZD1222 COVID-19 vaccine. Both conserved end residues are part of each CDR3. Each record gives: D gene, J gene, V gene, clone size, CDR3 DNA, CDR3 protein. D genes are given only for firm matches. Clone sizes are given selectively: once, few, many, or a class where the clone is expanded.

. | TRBJ2-2 | TRBV24-1 | . | TGTGCCACTTCAGGGGAAGCGAACACCGGGGAGCTGTTTTTT | CATSGEANTGELFF
. | TRBJ1-1 | TRBV19 | . | TGTGCCAGTATGCCTGGGGATAACACTGAAGCTTTCTTT | CASMPGDNTEAFF
. | TRBJ2-3 | TRBV18 | once | TGTGCCAGCTCACGATCGACTGCAAGGGAAACAGATACGCAGTATTTT | CASSRSTARETDTQYF
TRBD1 | TRBJ2-2 | TRBV7-6 | . | TGTGCCAGCAGCCCACCCCCCAGGGGGCACACCGGGGAGCTGTTTTTT | CASSPPPRGHTGELFF
. | TRBJ1-5 | TRBV7-2 | . | TGTGCCAGCAGCCTGAGGGGCAATCAGCCCCAGCATTTT | CASSLRGNQPQHF
. | TRBJ1-2 | TRBV5-1 | . | TGCGCCAGCAGCTTGGGACAGGTTGACTATGGCTACACCTTC | CASSLGQVDYGYTF
. | TRBJ2-7 | TRBV2 | . | TGTGCCAGCAGTGGGGAGAGGGTATACGAGCAGTACTTC | CASSGERVYEQYF
. | TRBJ1-2 | TRBV14 | . | TGTGCCAGCAGCCCAACCGGTGGGCAGTTCTATGGCTACACCTTC | CASSPTGGQFYGYTF
TRBD1 | TRBJ2-7 | TRBV19 | . | TGTGCCAGTAGTATGGGGACAGGTCCGTACGAGCAGTACTTC | CASSMGTGPYEQYF
TRBD1 | TRBJ1-4 | TRBV4-3 | once | TGCGCCAGCAGCCATAGTGGCAGGGGGCCATCTAATGAAAAACTGTTTTTT | CASSHSGRGPSNEKLFF
. | TRBJ1-1 | TRBV6-5 | . | TGTGCCAGCAGTTACTCGAACACGAACACTGAAGCTTTCTTT | CASSYSNTNTEAFF
. | TRBJ1-5 | TRBV18 | . | TGTGCCAGCTCCCCTGGGGGGGCAGGTCAGCCCCAGCATTTT | CASSPGGAGQPQHF
. | TRBJ2-3 | TRBV25-1 | . | TGTGCCAGCAGTGATGGTCCCATGACAGATACGCAGTATTTT | CASSDGPMTDTQYF
. | TRBJ1-1 | TRBV12-3/TRBV12-4 | . | TGTGCCAGCAGTTTGGGGTCCGGGGGGGAGGCTTTCTTT | CASSLGSGGEAFF
. | TRBJ1-3 | TRBV25-1 | once | TGTGCCAGCAGTGAAAGCGGGGGGGACTTCTCTGGAAACACCATATATTTT | CASSESGGDFSGNTIYF
. | TRBJ2-3 | TRBV21-1 | . | TGTGCCAGCACTCCAGGACAGGAGAGGGATACGCAGTATTTT | CASTPGQERDTQYF
TRBD1 | TRBJ1-2 | TRBV7-2 | . | TGTGCCAGCAGCTTGGGACAGGGGGCCGATCGCTACACCTTC | CASSLGQGADRYTF
. | TRBJ2-2 | TRBV3-1/TRBV3-2 | . | TGTGCCAGCAGCCGGACAGTGGGGGCCGGGGAGCTGTTTTTT | CASSRTVGAGELFF